This TCR beta chain is drawn from a study of T cell responses to AZD1222 COVID-19 vaccine. The CDR3 extends over 13 amino acids. Germline CDR1 SGHNT, CDR2 YENEEA. Trimming took 2 bases from V and 9 from J, leaving 11 bases between them. In the case of this clone: Its specificity is not known.

Assay used: immunoSEQ multiplex PCR; TCRdb lists only in-frame clones, some missing. The sample yields some 150,000 clones, just over 90% seen once. General study results and limits: Sampling captured repertoires only after the peak T cell response. Baseline antibody screening turned up just a handful of seropositive AZD1222 recipients. Donors were mostly white British, more females; clonal diversity possibly underestimated. Epitopes outside B.1.351 and B.1.1.7 mutated regions reportedly drew nearly half of spike TCRs.

This chain links TRBV11-3 with TRBJ2-1; D is uncertain. The source is an adult in good health. This sample comprised peripheral blood, obtained on day 0 of MenACWY control vaccination. The CDR3 sequence: CASSLNRAPEQFF. In DNA form, the CDR3 reads TGTGCCAGCAGCTTAAATCGGGCCCCTGAGCAGTTCTTC.